This record concerns one T cell receptor (beta chain) sequence. Its cognate antigen is unknown. Germline V gene data show CDR1 as SNHLY and CDR2 as FYNNEI. The CDR3 extends over 18 amino acids. Trimming took 7 bases from V and 0 from J, leaving 23 bases between them. The time point is: pretreatment peripheral blood. This record belongs to a study of PD-L1 blockade in urothelial cancer. Clones were read by immunoSEQ multiplex PCR, and TCRdb kept only the in-frame ones, dropping some. The table includes tens of thousands of clones, roughly 89% detected once. Study-level findings and limits: Patients with durable benefit had greater blood expansion of tumor-associated TCR clones 3 weeks into treatment.

This clonotype was obtained from a man between 60 and 75 years old with urothelial cancer. Sequences were derived from PBMCs, sampled around atezolizumab (anti-PD-L1) treatment. V is TRBV2 and J is TRBJ2-3; tentatively, D is TRBD2 (6 bases). The CDR3 coding sequence is TGTGCCAGCATTTCAGGGCGGGCGCCTAGCGTCAGCACAGATACGCAGTATTTT. It encodes CASISGRAPSVSTDTQYF.